A selection of T cell receptor beta chains follows, all from one sample in a study of tumor-infiltrating lymphocytes in oesophageal squamous cell carcinoma. TCRdb ran MiXCR on the PCR reads and lists one entry per CDR3 protein. The data show fewer than 20,000 distinct CDR3 sequences, roughly 45% seen once. The sequenced material came from blood. Receptors originate from a female donor with esophageal squamous cell carcinoma. The CDR3 runs from the conserved cysteine through the conserved F or W. A D gene is named only where the DNA matches it firmly. The size field is filled for only some rows; it gives once, few, many or a size class.

>many|TRBJ2-1|TRBV15|TRBD2
CATSSIRGGVQFF
TGTGCCACCAGCAGTATTCGGGGGGGGGTCCAGTTCTTC
>few|TRBJ2-3|TRBV7-6|NA
CASSLAGLTDTQYF
TGTGCCAGCAGCTTAGCGGGACTCACAGATACGCAGTATTTT
>many|TRBJ2-2|TRBV28|NA
CASRLGTGELFF
TGTGCCAGCAGGTTGGGCACCGGGGAGCTGTTTTTT
>NA|TRBJ2-1|TRBV18|NA
CASSQDRGEQFF
TGTGCCAGCTCACAAGACCGAGGGGAGCAGTTCTTC
>many|TRBJ2-7|TRBV28|NA
CASSLGGTLSYEQYF
TGTGCCAGCAGTTTAGGCGGGACCCTATCCTACGAGCAGTACTTC
>many|TRBJ2-7|TRBV11-2|TRBD1
CASSPRTGFGYNEQYF
TGTGCCAGCAGTCCGAGGACAGGGTTCGGCTACAATGAGCAGTACTTC
>NA|TRBJ2-1|TRBV7-3|TRBD1
CASSSTGEKYNEQFF
TGTGCCAGCAGCTCCACAGGGGAGAAATACAATGAGCAGTTCTTC
>NA|TRBJ2-1|TRBV11-2|TRBD2
CASSLGPAGRYNEQFF
TGTGCCAGCAGCCTAGGCCCAGCGGGAAGATACAATGAGCAGTTCTTC
>medium-sized|TRBJ2-2|TRBV12-5|NA
CASGAGLSTGELFF
TGTGCTAGTGGTGCGGGGCTCAGCACCGGGGAGCTGTTTTTT
>NA|TRBJ1-1|TRBV6-6|NA
CASTGRYRAFF
TGTGCCAGCACAGGGAGGTATAGGGCTTTCTTT
>few|TRBJ2-1|TRBV7-2|TRBD1
CASSPFEGANEQFF
TGTGCCAGCAGCCCCTTCGAGGGGGCCAATGAGCAGTTCTTC
>NA|TRBJ2-7|TRBV11-2|TRBD2
CASSRTSGWEQYF
TGTGCCAGCAGCCGGACTAGCGGCTGGGAGCAGTACTTC
>NA|TRBJ2-7|TRBV7-2|TRBD2
CASRGPGLRSYNEQYF
TGTGCCAGCAGAGGACCGGGACTACGCTCCTACAATGAGCAGTACTTC
>NA|TRBJ2-1|TRBV7-6|NA
CASSLLLYNEQFF
TGTGCCAGCAGCTTATTGTTGTACAATGAGCAGTTCTTC